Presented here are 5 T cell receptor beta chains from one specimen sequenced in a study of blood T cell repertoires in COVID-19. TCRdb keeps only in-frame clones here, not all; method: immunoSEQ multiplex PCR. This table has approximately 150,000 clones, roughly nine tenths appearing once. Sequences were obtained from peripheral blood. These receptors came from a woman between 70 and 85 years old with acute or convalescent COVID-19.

This chain's CDR3 is CASSTSLAGGLNEQFF. The CDR3 region has the DNA TGTGCCAGCTCAACCTCACTAGCGGGAGGCTTAAATGAGCAGTTCTTC. The chain combines TRBV18 with TRBJ2-1, with 12 nucleotides matching TRBD2. Germline trimming cut 5 bases from V and 7 bases from J; bases unmatched to any gene: 9. The CDR3 covers 16 residues. Germline V gives CDR1 KGHSH, CDR2 LQKENI.

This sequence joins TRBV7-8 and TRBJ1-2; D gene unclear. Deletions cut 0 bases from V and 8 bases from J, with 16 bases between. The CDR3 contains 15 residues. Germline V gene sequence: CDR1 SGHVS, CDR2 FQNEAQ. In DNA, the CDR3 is TGTGCCAGCAGCTTAGCGACGCGGCGGGGAAAGGGCTACACCTTC. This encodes CASSLATRRGKGYTF.

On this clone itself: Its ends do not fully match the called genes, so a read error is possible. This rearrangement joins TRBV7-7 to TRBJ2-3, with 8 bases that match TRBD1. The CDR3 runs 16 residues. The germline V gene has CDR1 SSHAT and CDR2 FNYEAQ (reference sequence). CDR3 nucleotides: TGTGCTAGCAGCCTCGCAGCCGGGACAGGAGCAGATACGCAGTATTTT. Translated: CASSLAAGTGADTQYF.

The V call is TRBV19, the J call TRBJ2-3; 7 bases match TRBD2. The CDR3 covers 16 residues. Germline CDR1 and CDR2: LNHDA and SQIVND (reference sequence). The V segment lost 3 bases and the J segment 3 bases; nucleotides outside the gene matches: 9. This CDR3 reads CASSIRAGVGTDTQYF. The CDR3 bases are TGTGCCAGTAGTATTCGGGCGGGAGTCGGAACAGATACGCAGTATTTT.

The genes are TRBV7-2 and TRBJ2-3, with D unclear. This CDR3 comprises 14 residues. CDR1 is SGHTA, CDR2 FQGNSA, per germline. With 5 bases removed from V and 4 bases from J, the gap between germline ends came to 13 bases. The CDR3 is CASSLYFVADTQYF. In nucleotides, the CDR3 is TGTGCCAGCAGCCTTTATTTCGTTGCAGATACGCAGTATTTT.